These 25 T cell receptor beta chains were sequenced from one sample in a study of blood T cell repertoires in COVID-19. Profiled with immunoSEQ multiplex PCR; TCRdb holds only in-frame clones, not every one. Among about 150,000 clones listed, roughly 88% were seen once. Sequences were obtained from peripheral blood. The receptor set was obtained from a woman between 45 and 65 years old with acute or convalescent COVID-19.

The J gene is TRBJ2-7, the V gene TRBV18, with 11 bases that match TRBD2. Per the germline V gene, CDR1 is KGHSH and CDR2 is LQKENI. CDR3 size: 15 residues. Germline trimming cut 2 bases from V and 4 bases from J; bases unmatched to any gene: 4. DNA of the CDR3: TGTGCCAGCTCACCAACGACTAGCGGGATTTACGAGCAGTACTTC. This translates into CASSPTTSGIYEQYF.

This chain uses TRBV7-2 with TRBJ1-5; 7 nucleotides match TRBD1. The CDR3 loop spans 15 amino acids. The germline V gene encodes CDR1 SGHTA and CDR2 FQGNSA. Germline trimming cut 0 bases from V and 4 bases from J; bases unmatched to any gene: 3. The chain's CDR3 is CASSLAGTANQPQHF. CDR3 sequence (DNA): TGTGCCAGCAGCTTAGCTGGGACAGCGAATCAGCCCCAGCATTTT. The full variable domain, completed using reference TRBV7-2 and TRBJ1-5, is GAGVSQSPSNKVTEKGKDVELRCDPISGHTALYWYRQSLGQGLEFLIYFQGNSAPDKSGLPSDRFSAERTGGSVSTLTIQRTQQEDSAVYLCASSLAGTANQPQHFGDGTRLSIL.

As DNA, the CDR3 is TGTGCCAGCAGTTACGATCGGGGGAGAGGCACTGAAGCTTTCTTT. Its translation: CASSYDRGRGTEAFF. V gene TRBV6-5 combines with J gene TRBJ1-1, with D perhaps matching TRBD1 (5 bases). Germline CDR1 is MNHEY and CDR2 is SVGAGI. Between the trimmed V and J ends, which lost 2 bases and 4 bases, there was a span of 14 bases. The CDR3 runs to 15 residues.

The chain links TRBV7-2 to TRBJ1-2, with TRBD1 as a possible D gene (5 bases). Germline V gene lookup returns CDR1 SGHTA and CDR2 FQGNSA. The CDR3 covers 15 residues. V was cut by 3 bases and J by 4 bases, with 15 bases left in between. The CDR3 bases are TGTGCCAGCAGCTTCGAACAAGGGGAACCCTATGGCTACACCTTC. This codes for CASSFEQGEPYGYTF.

This clone was seen only a few times. This rearrangement joins TRBV4-3 to TRBJ2-7; D remains unclear. There are 13 residues in the CDR3. Trimming took off 3 bases at V and 6 bases at J, with 12 bases between the two ends. Germline CDR1 is LGHNA and CDR2 is YSLEER. The CDR3: CASSQFLNGEQYF. The DNA of the CDR3 is TGCGCCAGCAGCCAGTTCCTGAACGGCGAGCAGTACTTC.

The chain recombines TRBV7-2 with TRBJ2-5; the D is unclear. Germline CDR1 reads SGHTA; CDR2 reads FQGNSA. V was pared by 5 bases and J by 4 bases, with 8 bases between. The CDR3 is 12 amino acids. CDR3 in amino acids: CASSILSETQYF. DNA for the CDR3: TGTGCCAGCAGCATACTATCAGAGACCCAGTACTTC.

J is TRBJ2-3 and V is TRBV27; 13 nucleotides match TRBD2. Germline values: CDR1 MNHEY, CDR2 SMNVEV (reference sequence). This CDR3 region has 17 residues. The V gene end was trimmed by 1 base and the J gene end by 3 bases; junction bases not matched to a gene: 4. Here the CDR3 DNA reads TGTGCCAGCAGTTTATTCACTAGCGGGAGGGGGACAGATACGCAGTATTTT. This encodes CASSLFTSGRGTDTQYF.

The genes are TRBV4-2 and TRBJ1-1; a possible D gene is TRBD1 (6 bases). V was pared by 1 base and J by 11 bases, with 11 bases between. This CDR3 is built from 12 residues. Germline V gives CDR1 LGHNA, CDR2 YNFKEQ. CDR3 DNA sequence: TGTGCCAGCAGCCAAGCCGGACAGAACGCTTTCTTT. Translated, it gives CASSQAGQNAFF.

This clone was seen just once. DNA of the CDR3: TGTGCCAGCAGCGGAGATGGGACAGGGGGCGAGGAGCAGTACTTC. Translation: CASSGDGTGGEEQYF. This chain joins TRBV11-1 and TRBJ2-7; 12 bases are shared with TRBD1. The CDR3 has 15 amino acids. V lost 5 bases and J lost 7; bases outside the gene matches: 9. From germline, CDR1 is SGHAT and CDR2 FQDESV (reference sequence).

V gene TRBV13 combines with J gene TRBJ1-1; 12 positions match TRBD1. The junction had 16 bases not matched to a gene; V was cut back by 5 bases and J by 3 bases. The CDR3 contains 19 residues. Germline V gene data show CDR1 as PRHDT and CDR2 as FYEKMQ (reference sequence). DNA for the CDR3: TGTGCCAGCAGCCTTATTCCTTGGGGGACAGGGGGCAGGGACACTGAAGCTTTCTTT. Translating it yields CASSLIPWGTGGRDTEAFF.

A single count supports this clone. This chain joins TRBV18 and TRBJ2-7; 9 nucleotides line up with TRBD2. CDR1 and CDR2 (germline): KGHSH, LQKENI. V dropped 2 bases and J dropped 1; count of bases not matched to a gene: 9. This CDR3 has 17 amino acids. The CDR3 coding sequence is TGTGCCAGCTCACCAGTTTTAGCGGGAGATAGATCCTACGAGCAGTACTTC. This encodes CASSPVLAGDRSYEQYF.

The chain is built from TRBV7-2 and TRBJ1-4; the D gene is possibly TRBD1 (6 bases). The CDR3 has 15 residues. Between the trimmed V and J ends, which lost 5 bases and 3 bases, there was a span of 13 bases. The germline gives CDR1 SGHTA, CDR2 FQGNSA. DNA for the CDR3: TGTGCCAGCAGCCCCTCACAGGGTCCTAATGAAAAACTGTTTTTT. As protein: CASSPSQGPNEKLFF.

This clone was seen only once. The chain uses TRBV27 and TRBJ2-7, with D unclear. The CDR3 contains 13 residues. Germline V gene lookup returns CDR1 MNHEY and CDR2 SMNVEV (reference sequence). The V and J ends lost 2 bases and 2 bases respectively, with 7 bases between them. Here the CDR3 reads CASSLRFTYEQYF. The CDR3 DNA reads as TGTGCCAGCAGTTTACGTTTTACCTACGAGCAGTACTTC.

The chain combines TRBV4-1 with TRBJ2-5, with TRBD2 identical over 9 bases. Germline V gene lookup returns CDR1 MGHRA and CDR2 YSYEKL. CDR3 length: 16 amino acids. V lost 8 bases to trimming and J lost 2 bases; unmatched junction nucleotides: 12. CDR3: CASSLFSGGLQETQYF. CDR3 in DNA: TGCGCCAGCTCCCTCTTTAGCGGGGGCCTTCAAGAGACCCAGTACTTC.

This clone was detected once. The chain combines TRBV2 with TRBJ1-2; 7 nucleotides agree with TRBD1. Germline V gene data show CDR1 as SNHLY and CDR2 as FYNNEI. The CDR3 has 13 amino acids. J gave up 8 bases and V 11 bases, and 14 bases lay outside the gene matches. CDR3 residues: CASKERGRLGYTF. Here the CDR3 DNA reads TGTGCCTCCAAAGAGAGGGGGCGCCTAGGCTACACCTTC.

The CDR3 coding sequence is TGTGCCAGCAGATCAGATAGCGGCAATGAGCAGTTCTTC. Translated, it gives CASRSDSGNEQFF. This sequence joins TRBV2 and TRBJ2-1; TRBD2 might be the D (6 bases). V dropped 6 bases and J dropped 6 bases, with 12 bases sitting between them. Germline CDR1 SNHLY, CDR2 FYNNEI. This CDR3 contains 13 residues.

This clone was seen a handful of times. The V call is TRBV12-3 or TRBV12-4, the J call TRBJ2-1; D is ambiguous. V was trimmed by 3 bases and J by 6 bases, leaving 6 bases between them. The length of the CDR3 is 12 residues. The CDR3 is CASSFFRNEQFF. CDR3 bases: TGTGCCAGCAGTTTTTTTCGCAATGAGCAGTTCTTC.

This chain joins TRBV6-5 and TRBJ2-5, with D unresolved. V lost 6 bases, J lost 1 base, and 15 bases lay in between. The V gene's germline CDR1 is MNHEY and CDR2 SVGAGI. This CDR3 has 15 residues. CDR3 coding DNA: TGTGCCAGCAGGCCTAGTTACTCCGGCCAAGAGACCCAGTACTTC. It yields the protein CASRPSYSGQETQYF.

The chain carries TRBV11-1 and TRBJ2-1, with TRBD2 identical over 7 bases. The CDR3 consists of 16 residues. V trimming: 3 bases; J trimming: 0 bases; junction bases outside the gene matches: 5. Germline CDR1 SGHAT, CDR2 FQDESV (reference sequence). The CDR3 protein is CASSLASGFSYNEQFF. DNA of the CDR3: TGTGCCAGCAGCTTGGCTAGCGGATTCTCCTACAATGAGCAGTTCTTC.

This clone came up a few times. The gene calls are TRBV7-8 and TRBJ1-2; 8 bases are shared with TRBD1. With 5 bases clipped from V and 8 bases from J, the junction kept 7 bases outside the gene matches. The CDR3 runs to 13 residues. Germline CDR1 SGHVS, CDR2 FQNEAQ. CDR3 in DNA: TGTGCCAGCAGCCCCAGACAGGGGTGGGGCTACACCTTC. Translated, it gives CASSPRQGWGYTF.

This clone was observed a single time. The chain uses TRBV5-1 and TRBJ1-4, with 12 bases matching TRBD1. The germline V gene encodes CDR1 SGHRS and CDR2 YFSETQ. This CDR3 region has 15 residues. V shed 3 bases and J 5 bases; nucleotides not matched to a gene: 2. The CDR3 sequence is CASSWGQGANEKLFF. Here the CDR3 DNA reads TGCGCCAGCAGCTGGGGACAGGGGGCAAATGAAAAACTGTTTTTT.

This clone was recorded once. The CDR3 DNA is TGTGCCACCAGCAAACTGGAGGGTAATGAAAAACTGTTTTTT. The encoded protein is CATSKLEGNEKLFF. The gene calls are TRBV15 and TRBJ1-4; D gene uncertain. CDR3 size: 14 residues. The germline gives CDR1 LNHNV, CDR2 YYDKDF (reference sequence). V was shortened by 4 bases and J by 4 bases, with 10 bases between the two germline ends.

The J gene is TRBJ1-4, the V gene TRBV18; tentative D call: TRBD1 (5 bases). Trimming took off 3 bases at V and 8 bases at J, with 13 bases between the two ends. CDR3 length: 14 residues. Germline V gives CDR1 KGHSH, CDR2 LQKENI. CDR3 sequence reads: CASSPGGPGEKLFF. CDR3 bases: TGTGCCAGCTCACCGGGGGGTCCAGGGGAAAAACTGTTTTTT. Filled out from reference TRBV18 and TRBJ1-4, the complete variable domain reads NAGVMQNPRHLVRRRGQEARLRCSPMKGHSHVYWYRQLPEEGLKFMVYLQKENIIDESGMPKERFSAEFPKEGPSILRIQQVVRGDSAAYFCASSPGGPGEKLFFGSGTQLSVL.

CDR3 nucleotide sequence: TGCAGCGTGGGACAGAGGAAAATCTACGAGCAGTACTTC. Encoded protein: CSVGQRKIYEQYF. V usage is TRBV29-1 and J usage is TRBJ2-7, with 7 bases lining up with TRBD1. Trimming took 6 bases from V and 3 from J; bases not matched to a gene: 8. The CDR3 consists of 13 residues. CDR1 and CDR2 from the germline V gene are SQVTM and ANQGSEA.

This clone was observed at least ten times. The junction shows a germline mismatch at one end, possibly a read error. The J gene is TRBJ1-5, the V gene TRBV19; perhaps TRBD1 as D (6 bases). Germline V gene sequence: CDR1 LNHDA, CDR2 SQIVND (reference sequence). The CDR3 loop spans 15 amino acids. The chain's CDR3 is CASNLRAGGNQPQHF. DNA for the CDR3: TGTGCCAGTAACCTGCGGGCGGGGGGCAACCAGCCCCAGCATTTT.